This passage covers 14 T cell receptor beta chains from one sample sequenced in a study of human T cells and chemical hapten exposure. Whole blood, unfractionated, served as the material for total RNA extraction. TCRdb called the 5' RACE reads again in MiXCR, with one record for every CDR3 protein. The table has roughly 110,000 distinct CDR3 sequences, approximately 20% seen once. These receptors came from a human donor in good health.

The gene calls are TRBV5-1 and TRBJ2-2; TRBD2 matches at 8 bases. The CDR3 totals 17 residues. Trimming cost V 4 bases and J 1 base; bases outside gene matches: 9. Per germline, CDR1 SGHRS and CDR2 YFSETQ. CDR3 sequence: CASSLGNAGGNTGELFF. CDR3 nucleotide sequence: TGCGCCAGCAGCCTTGGCAACGCGGGAGGGAACACCGGGGAGCTGTTTTTT.

In its sample, this clonotype was seen a few times. The chain has TRBV28 and TRBJ2-1; D possibly matches TRBD1 or TRBD2 (5 bases each). With 10 bases removed from V and 2 bases from J, the gap between germline ends came to 18 bases. This CDR3 has 15 amino acids. Germline lookup yields CDR1 MDHEN and CDR2 SYDVKM. CDR3 sequence (DNA): TGTGCCACCAGAATCCGGGACGTACCCTACAATGAGCAGTTCTTC. This gives the protein CATRIRDVPYNEQFF. The full variable domain, with the rest looked up from reference TRBV28 and TRBJ2-1, is DVKVTQSSRYLVKRTGEKVFLECVQDMDHENMFWYRQDPGLGLRLIYFSYDVKMKEKGDIPEGYSVSREKKERFSLILESASTNQTSMYLCATRIRDVPYNEQFFGPGTRLTVL.

The chain is built from TRBV2 and TRBJ2-7; D is ambiguous. Trimming cost V 4 bases and J 1 base, with 8 bases left between them. The germline gives CDR1 SNHLY, CDR2 FYNNEI. The CDR3 totals 13 residues. For the CDR3, the DNA is TGTGCCAGCAGTGGTAGCCCTTCCTACGAGCAGTACTTC. This gives the protein CASSGSPSYEQYF.

This clonotype occurred a few times. V gene TRBV2 combines with J gene TRBJ2-4; the D is unclear. V lost 2 bases and J lost 0, with 5 bases in between. CDR3 size: 14 residues. Germline values: CDR1 SNHLY, CDR2 FYNNEI. The CDR3 spells CASSERLAKNIQYF. The CDR3 DNA reads as TGTGCCAGCAGTGAAAGACTAGCCAAAAACATTCAGTACTTC.

This chain connects TRBV27 to TRBJ2-7; TRBD1 matches 8 bases. The CDR3 runs 16 residues. V gave up 6 bases and J gave up 1 base; unmatched junction bases: 11. The V gene's germline CDR1 is MNHEY and CDR2 SMNVEV (reference sequence). CDR3 loop: CASRRDQGAGSYEQYF. The CDR3 region has the DNA TGTGCCAGCAGACGAGACCAGGGGGCCGGGTCCTACGAGCAGTACTTC.

This clonotype occurred a few times. The chain recombines TRBV30 with TRBJ1-5; 8 bases align to TRBD1. The ends lost 5 bases at V and 4 bases at J; junction bases unmatched: 4. The germline CDR1 and CDR2 sequences are GTSNPN and SVGIG (reference sequence). The CDR3 totals 13 residues. The CDR3 coding sequence is TGTGCCTGGGGGGGACAGGCGAATCAGCCCCAGCATTTT. It encodes CAWGGQANQPQHF.

The rearrangement links TRBV6-4 to TRBJ2-3; 7 nucleotides match TRBD1. V gave up 5 bases and J gave up 2 bases; unmatched junction bases: 7. CDR3 size: 15 residues. The V gene's germline CDR1 is MRHNA and CDR2 SNTAGT. The CDR3: CASSLTGQHTDTQYF. In DNA form, the CDR3 reads TGTGCCAGCAGTCTTACGGGACAGCACACAGATACGCAGTATTTT.

This rearrangement joins TRBV6-2 or TRBV6-3 to TRBJ2-6, with D possibly TRBD2 on 5 matching bases. V lost 7 bases to trimming and J lost 2 bases, with 12 bases between them. Germline V gene data show CDR1 as MNHEY and CDR2 as SVGEGT. The CDR3 is 15 residues long. CDR3: CASTFDGAGANVLTF. The CDR3, as DNA: TGTGCCAGCACTTTTGACGGGGCTGGGGCCAACGTCCTGACTTTC.

The table lists this clonotype with a few counts. CDR3 in DNA: TGTGCCAGCAGTGAAACTAGCGGGAACGGGGACAATGAGCAGTTCTTC. Its protein product is CASSETSGNGDNEQFF. The chain couples TRBV2 to TRBJ2-1; TRBD2 aligns across 10 bases. Unmatched junction bases numbered 6, after V lost 2 bases and J lost 5 bases. The CDR3 has 16 residues. Germline CDR1 and CDR2: SNHLY and FYNNEI. The full variable domain, rest sourced from reference TRBV2 and TRBJ2-1, is EPEVTQTPSHQVTQMGQEVILRCVPISNHLYFYWYRQILGQKVEFLVSFYNNEISEKSEIFDDQFSVERPDGSNFTLKIRSTKLEDSAMYFCASSETSGNGDNEQFFGPGTRLTVL.

V gene TRBV20-1 combines with J gene TRBJ1-1; D might be TRBD1 (6 bases). Trimming took 6 bases from V and 3 from J, leaving 20 bases between them. Germline CDR1 DFQATT, CDR2 SNEGSKA (reference sequence). CDR3 length: 15 residues. CDR3 sequence reads: CSAGGRRTADTEAFF. CDR3 bases: TGCAGTGCCGGGGGCAGGAGGACAGCGGACACTGAAGCTTTCTTT.

V is TRBV28 and J is TRBJ2-4, with TRBD2 identical over 9 bases. The CDR3 covers 17 residues. Germline lookup yields CDR1 MDHEN and CDR2 SYDVKM. V trimming: 7 bases; J trimming: 3 bases; junction bases outside the gene matches: 13. CDR3 nucleotide sequence: TGTGCCAGCACCCCCATGGGGCTAGCGGGGCTCAAAAACATTCAGTACTTC. Amino acid sequence: CASTPMGLAGLKNIQYF.

The CDR3 region is CASGSRQGGNNEQFF. CDR3 DNA: TGTGCCAGTGGCTCGAGACAGGGTGGAAACAATGAGCAGTTCTTC. The chain links TRBV19 to TRBJ2-1, with 7 bases identical to TRBD1. The CDR3 contains 15 residues. Trimming took 8 bases from V and 5 from J; bases not matched to a gene: 12. Germline-derived CDR1 and CDR2 are LNHDA and SQIVND (reference sequence).

This clonotype was picked up a small number of times. The gene calls are TRBV11-2 and TRBJ2-1; 9 nucleotides agree with TRBD1. The CDR3 sequence is 14 residues long. CDR1 is SGHAT and CDR2 is FQNNGV in the germline V gene. The V gene end was trimmed by 5 bases and the J gene end by 5 bases; junction bases not matched to a gene: 4. The CDR3 nucleotides read TGTGCCAGCAGCCACTGGGACAGGGACAATGAGCAGTTCTTC. Its translation: CASSHWDRDNEQFF.

The CDR3 region has the DNA TGTGCCAGCAGCGTAGGTCGAGGGCCAGATACGCAGTATTTT. Encoded protein: CASSVGRGPDTQYF. This chain joins TRBV9 and TRBJ2-3; D perhaps matches TRBD2 (5 bases). The CDR3 spans 14 residues. Trimming pared 0 bases from V and 4 bases from J, leaving 9 bases between. Germline values: CDR1 SGDLS, CDR2 YYNGEE.